This TCR beta chain emerged from a study of Ad26.COV2.S vaccination and SARS-CoV-2 variants. Study-wide findings and caveats: Responses of T cells in total may have been underestimated by the TCR breadth and depth analyses.

As regards this clone: What it recognizes is unknown.

This CDR3 region has 13 residues. Germline CDR1 is SGHVS and CDR2 is FQNEAQ. The V gene lost 5 bases and the J gene lost 7 bases, with 9 bases spanning the gap. Treatment: some 19 received Ad26.COV2.S at low or high dose, single or two shots; about 5 received placebo; per-sample allocation not given. Collection of samples fell on day 63 after the first vaccine or placebo injection. Cohort 1b enrolled adults aged 18-55 years in Boston. The assay was immunoSEQ multiplex PCR, and TCRdb's table has in-frame clones only and misses some. Among around 450,000 clones listed, 88% were seen once. The sequence was obtained from a person aged 18 to 59 who received the Ad26.COV2.S COVID-19 vaccine or a placebo. This chain connects TRBV7-8 to TRBJ1-6; no definite D call. Specimen: peripheral blood, collected in a trial of Ad26.COV2.S vaccine versus placebo. CDR3 protein: CASSEDLNSPLHF. CDR3 DNA sequence: TGTGCCAGCAGCGAGGATCTAAATTCACCCCTCCACTTT. Complete variable domain (other parts from reference TRBV7-8 and TRBJ1-6): GAGVSQSPRYKVAKRGQDVALRCDPISGHVSLFWYQQALGQGPEFLTYFQNEAQLDKSGLPSDRFFAERPEGSVSTLKIQRTQQEDSAVYLCASSEDLNSPLHFGNGTRLTVT.